The count of the clone carrying this T cell receptor (beta chain) is one. Its antigen is unidentified. Trimming at V came to 6 bases and at J to 8 bases, leaving 26 bases not matched to a gene. This CDR3 spans 19 amino acids. The sample comes from a study of cytomegalovirus exposure and HLA in healthy donors. Regarding the study as a whole: Likely technical artifact: a cluster of highly shared sequence variants. A prior analysis recorded that most TCR beta V segments were productive about 87% or about 30% of the time.

It was with 60 Vbeta and 13 Jbeta primers that the PCR ran. Libraries were prepared by immunoSEQ multiplex PCR; TCRdb keeps only in-frame clonotypes and omits some of them. The sample shows 150,000 to 200,000 clones, around 73% of them seen only once. The specimen was PBMCs. This sequence was found in a male donor in good health and CMV-seronegative. The gene calls are TRBV23-1 and TRBJ1-2, with 8 nucleotides matching TRBD1. TRBV23-1 is an ORF; its function is uncertain. This CDR3 reads CASRTGRMDRELICSGYTF. CDR3 in DNA: TGCGCCAGCAGGACGGGCCGAATGGACAGGGAACTAATCTGCAGCGGCTACACCTTC.